This TCR beta chain was retrieved from a study of CD8 T cells in ankylosing spondylitis. With 0 bases removed from V and 9 bases from J, the gap between germline ends came to 16 bases. The CDR3 is 15 amino acids. Germline CDR1 and CDR2: SGHDT and YYEEEE. A note on this clonotype: Its specificity is not known.

General observations from the study: Before this, some motif variants had been reported in reactive arthritis synovial fluid and blood. Apparently characteristic of ankylosing spondylitis blood was a TCR beta motif (about 8 highly homologous variants). Clones linked with disease were CD8+ and fairly uncommon in the peripheral blood. Reportedly, matched ankylosing spondylitis synovial fluid was significantly enriched for disease-linked clones.

From the 5' RACE reads, TCRdb called clonotypes with MiXCR, one entry per CDR3 protein. The table has more than 150,000 distinct CDR3 sequences, over 10% seen once; the top ten hold 11%. This receptor was identified in a female donor with ankylosing spondylitis or in good health (not recorded which). The rearrangement links TRBV5-6 to TRBJ1-5; a possible D gene is TRBD1 (5 bases). The sequencing input was blood, either unsorted or a sorted T cell fraction (not recorded which). The CDR3 DNA reads TGTGCCAGCAGCTTGGGGGACGCCCGAGGGTGGCCCCAGCATTTT. Its translation is CASSLGDARGWPQHF.